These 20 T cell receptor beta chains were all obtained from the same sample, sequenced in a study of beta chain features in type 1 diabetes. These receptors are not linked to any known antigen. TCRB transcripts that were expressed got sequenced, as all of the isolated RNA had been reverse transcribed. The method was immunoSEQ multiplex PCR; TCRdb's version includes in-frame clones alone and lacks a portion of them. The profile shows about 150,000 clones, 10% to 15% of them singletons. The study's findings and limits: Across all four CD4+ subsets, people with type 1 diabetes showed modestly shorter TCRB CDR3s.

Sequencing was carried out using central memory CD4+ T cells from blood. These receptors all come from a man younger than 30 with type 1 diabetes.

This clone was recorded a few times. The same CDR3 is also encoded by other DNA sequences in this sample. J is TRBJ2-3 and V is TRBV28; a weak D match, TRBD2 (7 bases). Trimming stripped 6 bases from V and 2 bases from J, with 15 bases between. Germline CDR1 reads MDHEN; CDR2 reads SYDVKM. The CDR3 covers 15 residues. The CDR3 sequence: CASSAGGQDTDTQYF. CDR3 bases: TGTGCCAGCAGCGCCGGGGGGCAGGACACAGATACGCAGTATTTT.

The CDR3 nucleotides are TGTGCCAGCAGTTACGGGCTAGCGGGAGGGCACAATGAGCAGTTCTTC. Translation gives CASSYGLAGGHNEQFF. This chain links TRBV6-5 with TRBJ2-1; 12 bases fit TRBD2. The CDR3 contains 16 residues. With 2 bases clipped from V and 5 bases from J, the junction kept 4 bases outside the gene matches. Germline values: CDR1 MNHEY, CDR2 SVGAGI.

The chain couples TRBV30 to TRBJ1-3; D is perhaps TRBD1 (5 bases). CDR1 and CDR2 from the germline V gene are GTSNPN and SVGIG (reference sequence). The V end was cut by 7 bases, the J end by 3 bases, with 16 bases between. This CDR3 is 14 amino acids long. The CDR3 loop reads CAYDRWDGGNTIYF. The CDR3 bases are TGTGCCTATGACCGATGGGACGGTGGAAACACCATATATTTT. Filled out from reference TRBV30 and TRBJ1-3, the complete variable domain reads SQTIHQWPATLVQPVGSPLSLECTVEGTSNPNLYWYRQAAGRGLQLLFYSVGIGQISSEVPQNLSASRPQDRQFILSSKKLLLSDSGFYLCAYDRWDGGNTIYFGEGSWLTVV.

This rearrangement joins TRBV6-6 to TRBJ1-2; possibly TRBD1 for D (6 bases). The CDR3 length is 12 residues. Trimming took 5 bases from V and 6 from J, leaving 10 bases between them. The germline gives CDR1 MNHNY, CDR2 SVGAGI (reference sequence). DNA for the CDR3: TGTGCCAGCAGTCCGACAGGCCATGGCTACACCTTC. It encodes CASSPTGHGYTF.

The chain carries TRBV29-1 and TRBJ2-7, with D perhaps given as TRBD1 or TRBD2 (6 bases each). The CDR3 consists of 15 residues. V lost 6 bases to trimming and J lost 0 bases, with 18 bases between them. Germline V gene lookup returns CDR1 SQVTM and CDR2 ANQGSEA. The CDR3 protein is CSVTGGLSSSYEQYF. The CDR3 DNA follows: TGCAGCGTGACCGGGGGCCTTAGCAGCTCCTACGAGCAGTACTTC.

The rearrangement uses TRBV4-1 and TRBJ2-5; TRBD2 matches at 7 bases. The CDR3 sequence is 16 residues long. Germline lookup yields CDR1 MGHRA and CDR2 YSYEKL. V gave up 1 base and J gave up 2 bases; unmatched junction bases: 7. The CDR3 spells CASSQVRGGGQETQYF. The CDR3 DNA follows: TGCGCCAGCAGCCAAGTTAGGGGCGGGGGACAAGAGACCCAGTACTTC.

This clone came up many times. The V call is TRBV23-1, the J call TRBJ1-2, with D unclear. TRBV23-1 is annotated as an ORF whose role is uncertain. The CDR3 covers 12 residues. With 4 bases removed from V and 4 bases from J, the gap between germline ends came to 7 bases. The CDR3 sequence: CASSRHIYGYTF. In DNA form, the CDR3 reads TGCGCCAGCAGTCGCCATATCTATGGCTACACCTTC.

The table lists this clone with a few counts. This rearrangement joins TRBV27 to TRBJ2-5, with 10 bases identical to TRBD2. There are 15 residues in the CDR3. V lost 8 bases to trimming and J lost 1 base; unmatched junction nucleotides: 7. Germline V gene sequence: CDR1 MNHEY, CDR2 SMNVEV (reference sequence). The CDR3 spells CASRNSGGPQETQYF. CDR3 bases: TGTGCCAGCCGCAATAGCGGGGGGCCCCAAGAGACCCAGTACTTC.

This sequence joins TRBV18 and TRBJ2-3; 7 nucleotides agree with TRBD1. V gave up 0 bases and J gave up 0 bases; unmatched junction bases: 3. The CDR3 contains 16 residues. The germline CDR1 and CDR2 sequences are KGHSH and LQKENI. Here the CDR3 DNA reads TGTGCCAGCTCACCACCGGGGACAGTCAGCACAGATACGCAGTATTTT. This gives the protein CASSPPGTVSTDTQYF.

The CDR3 spells CSVDGSRGETQYF. CDR3 sequence (DNA): TGCAGCGTTGATGGGTCGAGGGGGGAGACCCAGTACTTC. This chain links TRBV29-1 with TRBJ2-5, with a possible D match to TRBD1 (6 bases). V lost 3 bases and J 5 bases, leaving 13 bases between the germline ends. The germline V gene has CDR1 SQVTM and CDR2 ANQGSEA. The CDR3 covers 13 residues. Filled out from reference TRBV29-1 and TRBJ2-5, the complete variable domain reads SAVISQKPSRDICQRGTSLTIQCQVDSQVTMMFWYRQQPGQSLTLIATANQGSEATYESGFVIDKFPISRPNLTFSTLTVSNMSPEDSSIYLCSVDGSRGETQYFGPGTRLLVL.

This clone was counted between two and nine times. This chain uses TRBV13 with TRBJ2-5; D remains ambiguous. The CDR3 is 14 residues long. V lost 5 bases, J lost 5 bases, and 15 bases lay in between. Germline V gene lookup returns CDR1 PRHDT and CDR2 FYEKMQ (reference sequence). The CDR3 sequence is CASSRDAAVETQYF. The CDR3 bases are TGTGCCAGCAGCCGCGACGCGGCTGTGGAGACCCAGTACTTC. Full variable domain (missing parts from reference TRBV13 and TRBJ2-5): AAGVIQSPRHLIKEKRETATLKCYPIPRHDTVYWYQQGPGQDPQFLISFYEKMQSDKGSIPDRFSAQQFSDYHSELNMSSLELGDSALYFCASSRDAAVETQYFGPGTRLLVL.

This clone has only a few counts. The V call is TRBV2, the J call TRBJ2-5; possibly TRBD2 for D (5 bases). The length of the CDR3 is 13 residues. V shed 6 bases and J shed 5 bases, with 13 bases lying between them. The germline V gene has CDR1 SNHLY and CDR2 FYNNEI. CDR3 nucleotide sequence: TGTGCCAGCAGGTTGGAGGTAGGGGAGACCCAGTACTTC. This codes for CASRLEVGETQYF.

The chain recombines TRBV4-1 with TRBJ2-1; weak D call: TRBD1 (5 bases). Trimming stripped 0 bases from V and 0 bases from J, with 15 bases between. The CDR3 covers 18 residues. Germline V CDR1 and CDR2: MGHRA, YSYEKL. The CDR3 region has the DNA TGCGCCAGCAGCCAAGACCCTACCGACAGCTTCTCCTACAATGAGCAGTTCTTC. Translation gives CASSQDPTDSFSYNEQFF.

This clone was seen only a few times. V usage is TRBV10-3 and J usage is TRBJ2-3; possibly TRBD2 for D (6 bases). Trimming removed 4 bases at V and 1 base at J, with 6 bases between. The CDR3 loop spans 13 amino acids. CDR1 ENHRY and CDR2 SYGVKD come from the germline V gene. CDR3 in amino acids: CAISGEGTDTQYF. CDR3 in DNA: TGTGCCATCAGTGGGGAGGGCACAGATACGCAGTATTTT.

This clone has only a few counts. CDR3 bases: TGCGCCAGCAGCTTGGCCCCTCCCCTGGGGGAGACCCAGTACTTC. Encoded protein: CASSLAPPLGETQYF. The chain combines TRBV5-1 with TRBJ2-5; D unresolved. V was trimmed by 0 bases and J by 5 bases, leaving 14 bases between them. CDR3 length: 15 residues. Germline V gene sequence: CDR1 SGHRS, CDR2 YFSETQ.

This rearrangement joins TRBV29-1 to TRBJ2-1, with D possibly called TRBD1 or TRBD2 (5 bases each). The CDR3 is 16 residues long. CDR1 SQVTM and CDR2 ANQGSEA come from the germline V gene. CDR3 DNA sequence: TGCTGCGCTGGGACGGGTCTCGGCGTCTCCTACAATGAGCAGTTCTTC. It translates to CCAGTGLGVSYNEQFF.

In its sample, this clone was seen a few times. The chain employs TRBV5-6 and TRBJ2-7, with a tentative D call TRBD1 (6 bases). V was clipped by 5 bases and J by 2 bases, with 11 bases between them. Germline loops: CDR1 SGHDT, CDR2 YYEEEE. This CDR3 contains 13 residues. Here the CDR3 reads CASRTTGTYEQYF. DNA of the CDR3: TGTGCCAGCAGGACAACAGGGACCTACGAGCAGTACTTC.

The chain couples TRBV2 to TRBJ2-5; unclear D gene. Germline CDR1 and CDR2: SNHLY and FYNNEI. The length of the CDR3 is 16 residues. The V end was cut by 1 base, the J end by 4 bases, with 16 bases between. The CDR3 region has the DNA TGTGCCAGCAGTGAAGGAGTAGCACCGAGCGTAGAGACCCAGTACTTC. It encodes CASSEGVAPSVETQYF.

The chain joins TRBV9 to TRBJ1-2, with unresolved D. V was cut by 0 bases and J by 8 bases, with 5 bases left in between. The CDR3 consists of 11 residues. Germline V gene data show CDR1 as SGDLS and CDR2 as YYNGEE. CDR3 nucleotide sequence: TGTGCCAGCAGCGTAGAGGGCGGCTACACCTTC. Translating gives CASSVEGGYTF.

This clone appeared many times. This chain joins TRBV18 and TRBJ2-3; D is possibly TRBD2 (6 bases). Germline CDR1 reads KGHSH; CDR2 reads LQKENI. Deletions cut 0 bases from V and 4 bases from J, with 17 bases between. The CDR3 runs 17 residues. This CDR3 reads CASSPPTRGTPADTQYF. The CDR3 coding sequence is TGTGCCAGCTCACCACCCACTCGGGGGACCCCGGCAGATACGCAGTATTTT.